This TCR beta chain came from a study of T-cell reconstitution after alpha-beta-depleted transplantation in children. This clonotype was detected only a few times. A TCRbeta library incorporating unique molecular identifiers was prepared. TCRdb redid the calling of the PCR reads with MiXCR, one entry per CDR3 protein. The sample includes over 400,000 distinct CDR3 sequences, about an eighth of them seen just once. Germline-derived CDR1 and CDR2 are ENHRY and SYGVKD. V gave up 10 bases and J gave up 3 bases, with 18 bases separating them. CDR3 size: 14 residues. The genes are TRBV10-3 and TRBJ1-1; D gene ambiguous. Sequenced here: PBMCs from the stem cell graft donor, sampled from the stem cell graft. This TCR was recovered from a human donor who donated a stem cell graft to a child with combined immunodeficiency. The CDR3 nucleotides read TGTGCCACCCAATTCCGGCGTGGCGACACTGAAGCTTTCTTT. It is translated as CATQFRRGDTEAFF.